The present TCR beta chain was sequenced within a study of glioma-infiltrating T cells after dendritic cell vaccination. Study-level information: Samples are from glioblastoma patients in Phase I and II dendritic cell vaccine trials. Overall study results and limits: Few patients contributed both blood and tumor specimens.

Time point defined: after dendritic cell vaccination, including at tumor progression/relapse. Only patients with spare fresh-frozen tumor and over two years of follow-up were included. Notes on this clone: Its antigen is still unknown.

Germline values: CDR1 LNHDA, CDR2 SQIVND (reference sequence). Between the trimmed V and J ends, which lost 3 bases and 8 bases, there was a span of 11 bases. The CDR3 runs 14 residues. Libraries were prepared by immunoSEQ multiplex PCR; TCRdb keeps only in-frame clonotypes and omits some of them. The data hold roughly 100,000 clones, with 83% observed a single time. The V gene is TRBV19, the J gene TRBJ1-6, with D possibly TRBD1 on 5 matching bases. This sequence was found in a human donor with glioblastoma. Sequences were derived from blood, sampled after dendritic cell vaccination. CDR3 sequence reads: CASSIATGDSPLHF. In DNA, the CDR3 is TGTGCCAGTAGTATCGCCACAGGAGATTCACCCCTCCACTTT.